The 14 T cell receptor beta chains below come from one sample, sequenced in a study of OX40 agonist ivuxolimab in advanced cancers. This table comes from immunoSEQ multiplex PCR, and its TCRdb copy is limited to in-frame clones, with some not included. The data show more than 55,000 clones, 86% seen once. Sequenced material: CD4+ or CD8+ T cells sorted from blood, taken in a trial of the OX40 agonist ivuxolimab. These receptors were obtained from an adult with an advanced solid tumor such as melanoma, head and neck, liver or kidney cancer.

The chain couples TRBV9 to TRBJ1-5, with D maybe TRBD1 (6 bases). The CDR3 runs 15 residues. The V end lost 4 bases, the J end lost 0 bases, and 11 bases lay between the germline ends. Germline loops: CDR1 SGDLS, CDR2 YYNGEE. CDR3 region: CASSPGANSNQPQHF. The CDR3 DNA follows: TGTGCCAGCAGCCCAGGGGCAAATAGCAATCAGCCCCAGCATTTT.

This clone has just one count. J is TRBJ1-1 and V is TRBV5-4, with D unresolved. The CDR3 loop spans 13 amino acids. V lost 0 bases and J 2 bases, leaving 5 bases between the germline ends. Germline CDR1 reads SGHNT; CDR2 reads YYREEE (reference sequence). The CDR3 DNA follows: TGTGCCAGCAGCTTGGAAATCAACACTGAAGCTTTCTTT. It encodes CASSLEINTEAFF. The full variable domain, rest sourced from reference TRBV5-4 and TRBJ1-1, is ETGVTQSPTHLIKTRGQQVTLRCSSQSGHNTVSWYQQALGQGPQFIFQYYREEENGRGNFPPRFSGLQFPNYSSELNVNALELDDSALYLCASSLEINTEAFFGQGTRLTVV.

The chain links TRBV5-1 to TRBJ2-2, with a weak D call TRBD1 (5 bases). Germline V gives CDR1 SGHRS, CDR2 YFSETQ. Trimming took 1 base from V and 6 from J, leaving 13 bases between them. This CDR3 region has 15 residues. This CDR3 reads CASSLYQGGAGELFF. The CDR3 nucleotides are TGCGCCAGCAGCTTGTATCAGGGTGGCGCCGGGGAGCTGTTTTTT.

The CDR3 is CASSGPTTYEQYF. CDR3 sequence (DNA): TGTGCCAGCAGTGGCCCTACTACCTACGAGCAGTACTTC. The chain carries TRBV6-1 and TRBJ2-7; D gene ambiguous. The germline gives CDR1 MNHNS, CDR2 SASEGT. V was shortened by 4 bases and J by 2 bases, with 9 bases between the two germline ends. The CDR3 consists of 13 residues.

This chain joins TRBV5-4 and TRBJ2-3, with a possible D match to TRBD1 (6 bases). From germline, CDR1 is SGHNT and CDR2 YYREEE (reference sequence). The CDR3 is made up of 14 amino acids. Trimming stripped 3 bases from V and 2 bases from J, with 10 bases between. CDR3 bases: TGTGCCAGCAGCTCCCGGACAGCCACAGATACGCAGTATTTT. Its protein product is CASSSRTATDTQYF.

The CDR3 is CASSPQTRNSPLHF. The CDR3 DNA reads as TGTGCCAGCAGCCCTCAAACCCGTAATTCACCCCTCCACTTT. The chain links TRBV9 to TRBJ1-6; no clear D. CDR3 size: 14 residues. V lost 4 bases to trimming and J lost 6 bases, with 11 bases between them. CDR1 is SGDLS, CDR2 YYNGEE, per germline.

V and J are TRBV28 and TRBJ1-5; D uncertain. With 5 bases removed from V and 5 bases from J, the gap between germline ends came to 13 bases. Looked up from germline, CDR1 is MDHEN and CDR2 is SYDVKM. The CDR3 sequence is 14 residues long. Here the CDR3 reads CASSLGGGYQPQHF. As DNA, the CDR3 is TGTGCCAGCAGTCTGGGTGGAGGTTATCAGCCCCAGCATTTT.

The chain links TRBV5-1 to TRBJ2-1; D possibly uses TRBD1 or TRBD2 (6 bases each). The CDR3 spans 15 residues. V was cut by 2 bases and J by 9 bases, with 18 bases left in between. CDR1 is SGHRS, CDR2 YFSETQ, per germline. The CDR3: CASSFSPSGAGEQFF. CDR3 nucleotides: TGCGCCAGCAGCTTCTCCCCTTCGGGGGCTGGTGAGCAGTTCTTC.

The rearrangement links TRBV15 to TRBJ1-6; 11 nucleotides line up with TRBD1. CDR1 is LNHNV, CDR2 YYDKDF, per germline (reference sequence). CDR3 length equals 14 residues. Trimming took 5 bases from V and 10 from J; bases not matched to a gene: 4. In DNA, the CDR3 is TGTGCCACCAGCGGACAGGGGGCTCCGTCACCCCTCCACTTT. This gives the protein CATSGQGAPSPLHF.

Remarks on this clone: One junction end disagrees with the germline gene, perhaps due to a read error. The gene calls are TRBV11-3 and TRBJ2-7; D unclear. Germline V gene sequence: CDR1 SGHNT, CDR2 YENEEA. The CDR3 consists of 11 residues. CDR3 region: CASSLGVRTHF. The CDR3 nucleotides are TGTGCCAGCAGCTTAGGTGTGAGGACCCACTTC.

The rearrangement uses TRBV28 and TRBJ2-7; D may be TRBD2 (5 bases). Germline V gene data show CDR1 as MDHEN and CDR2 as SYDVKM. V lost 6 bases to trimming and J lost 7 bases, with 16 bases between them. This CDR3 contains 13 residues. The CDR3 is CASSSVQRVEQYF. In DNA, the CDR3 is TGTGCCAGCAGCTCCGTTCAGAGGGTGGAGCAGTACTTC.

This clone was observed a handful of times. The CDR3 bases are TGCGCCAGCACCGATGGACAGGGAATGGGGACTGAAGCTTTCTTT. Protein sequence: CASTDGQGMGTEAFF. V and J are TRBV5-1 and TRBJ1-1, with 8 bases lining up with TRBD1. The CDR3 has 15 amino acids. The ends lost 6 bases at V and 5 bases at J; junction bases unmatched: 12. CDR1 and CDR2 from the germline V gene are SGHRS and YFSETQ.

This chain uses TRBV18 with TRBJ2-2; 7 bases agree with TRBD2. This CDR3 comprises 14 residues. V dropped 6 bases and J dropped 8; count of bases not matched to a gene: 9. Looked up from germline, CDR1 is KGHSH and CDR2 is LQKENI. This CDR3 reads CASSARAGRGELFF. CDR3 sequence (DNA): TGTGCCAGCTCCGCTCGAGCGGGGCGTGGGGAGCTGTTTTTT.

This clone occurred once. This rearrangement joins TRBV5-1 to TRBJ1-4; 7 nucleotides match TRBD1. This CDR3 spans 14 amino acids. Germline V CDR1 and CDR2: SGHRS, YFSETQ. The V gene end was trimmed by 6 bases and the J gene end by 8 bases; junction bases not matched to a gene: 10. The CDR3 is CASNPTGLREKLFF. Here the CDR3 DNA reads TGCGCCAGCAATCCGACAGGGCTACGAGAAAAACTGTTTTTT.